Described below is a single T cell receptor beta chain sequence and its context. Its antigen is not identified. The data belong to a study of T cell responses to AZD1222 COVID-19 vaccine. Notes on the study in general: Across the whole spike, CD4 TCRs peaked at regions 160-218 and 743-854. There were mostly white British donors and more females than males, and clonal diversity was possibly underestimated. With two AZD1222 doses given, Spike-specific TCR breadth and depth both rose. The study sampled repertoires only after the peak T cell response.

The CDR3 covers 15 residues. From germline, CDR1 is MNHEY and CDR2 SMNVEV (reference sequence). The V end was cut by 4 bases, the J end by 0 bases, with 9 bases between. The assay was immunoSEQ multiplex PCR, and TCRdb's table has in-frame clones only and misses some. This table has about 150,000 clones, more than 85% appearing once. The clonotype originates from an adult who had recovered from COVID-19. The genes are TRBV27 and TRBJ1-4; D is undetermined. The source material was peripheral blood, sampled after recovery from COVID-19. The CDR3 protein is CASSSLPATNEKLFF. The CDR3 DNA sequence: TGTGCCAGCAGTTCCCTCCCTGCAACTAATGAAAAACTGTTTTTT.